This T cell receptor beta chain was sequenced for a study of technical replicates of blood from a handful of donors. Assay used: immunoSEQ multiplex PCR; TCRdb lists only in-frame clones, some missing. The data show 65,000 to 90,000 clones, about 93% seen once. V dropped 6 bases and J dropped 6 bases, with 17 bases sitting between them. Germline CDR1 is SQVTM and CDR2 is ANQGSEA. The CDR3 runs to 13 residues. Sequenced material: T cells isolated from PBMCs. This chain links TRBV29-1 with TRBJ1-2, with D possibly TRBD1 on 5 matching bases. This TCR was recovered from a human donor in good health. CDR3 region: CSVAHAGFHGYTF. As DNA, the CDR3 is TGCAGCGTAGCCCATGCAGGGTTCCATGGCTACACCTTC.